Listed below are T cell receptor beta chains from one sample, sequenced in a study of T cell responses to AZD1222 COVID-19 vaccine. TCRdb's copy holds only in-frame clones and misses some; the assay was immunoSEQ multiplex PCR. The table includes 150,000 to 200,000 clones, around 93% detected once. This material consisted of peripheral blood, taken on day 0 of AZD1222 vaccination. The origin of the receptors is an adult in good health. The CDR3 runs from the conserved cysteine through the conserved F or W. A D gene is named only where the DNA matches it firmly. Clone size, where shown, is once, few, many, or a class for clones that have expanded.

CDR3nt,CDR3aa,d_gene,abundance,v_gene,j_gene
TGTGCCAGCAGTTCCGAGGGAGGGTACAATGAGCAGTTCTTC,CASSSEGGYNEQFF,TRBD2,.,TRBV27,TRBJ2-1
TGTGCCAGCAGCGGAAACATGAACACTGAGGCTTTCTTT,CASSGNMNTEAFF,.,once,TRBV9,TRBJ1-1
TGTGCCAGCAGCGTACGACAGGGTACGGATGGCTACACCTTC,CASSVRQGTDGYTF,TRBD1,.,TRBV7-9,TRBJ1-2
TGTGCCAGCAGGGAGAACACCGGGGAGCTGTTTTTT,CASRENTGELFF,.,.,TRBV2,TRBJ2-2
TGTGCCAGCAGTTACTCGTTGAATGGAGATTACGAGCAGTACTTC,CASSYSLNGDYEQYF,.,.,TRBV6-5,TRBJ2-7
TGTGCCAGCAGTCCGGGGGTTTCTGGAAACACCATATATTTT,CASSPGVSGNTIYF,.,.,TRBV28,TRBJ1-3
TGTGCCAGCAGTTCCCCAGGCCAGAACACTGAAGCTTTCTTT,CASSSPGQNTEAFF,.,.,TRBV28,TRBJ1-1
TGTGCCAGCAGCTTAGGGCTCAGAAGCGGGAGTTTTTCCTACGAGCAGTACTTC,CASSLGLRSGSFSYEQYF,TRBD2,.,TRBV7-8,TRBJ2-7
TGTGCCAGCAGTGAAAAAAGGCTAGCGGCACCGATAGATACGCAGTATTTT,CASSEKRLAAPIDTQYF,TRBD2,.,TRBV6-1,TRBJ2-3
TGTGCCAGCAGCTTGGAAGTAGGGCCGATCTACAATGAGCAGTTCTTC,CASSLEVGPIYNEQFF,.,.,TRBV5-6,TRBJ2-1
TGTGCCAGCAGCTTAGCGCGGGGAGGCAGCTCCTACAATGAGCAGTTCTTC,CASSLARGGSSYNEQFF,.,.,TRBV7-8,TRBJ2-1
TGTGCCTGGAGTGTCGACAGGCGAGGCGAAAAACTGTTTTTT,CAWSVDRRGEKLFF,.,.,TRBV30,TRBJ1-4
TGTGCCAGCAGCTTACCTAGGACCTACGAGCAGTACTTC,CASSLPRTYEQYF,.,.,TRBV7-9,TRBJ2-7
TGTGCCAGCAGTTCGGACAGCCCCTACGAGCAGTACTTC,CASSSDSPYEQYF,.,.,TRBV28,TRBJ2-7
TGTGCCAGCAGCTTAGCGGGACAGTATGGCTACACCTTC,CASSLAGQYGYTF,TRBD1,.,TRBV7-2,TRBJ1-2
TGTGCCAGTAGTGCCTCGGGACAGTTTGACGTGGGCGAGCAGTACTTC,CASSASGQFDVGEQYF,TRBD1,.,TRBV19,TRBJ2-7
TGTGCCAGCAGCCCGGACAGGAGGAACACTGAAGCTTTCTTT,CASSPDRRNTEAFF,TRBD1,.,TRBV7-8,TRBJ1-1
TGCGCCAGCAGCCAAGATACCAGCGGGGGGACCTACAATGAGCAGTTCTTC,CASSQDTSGGTYNEQFF,TRBD2,.,TRBV4-1,TRBJ2-1
TGTGCCAGCAGTGAAACGTCGGCCCCTAACTATGGCTACACCTTC,CASSETSAPNYGYTF,.,.,TRBV6-1,TRBJ1-2
TGTGCCAGCAGTTTACGGTGGAACACTGAAGCTTTCTTT,CASSLRWNTEAFF,.,.,TRBV27,TRBJ1-1
TGTGCCAGCAGCTCGACAGGGATGGAGCCCCAGCATTTT,CASSSTGMEPQHF,TRBD1,.,TRBV5-6,TRBJ1-5
TGTGCCAGCAGCTTAGCCGTGAGGACAGGGACGGACTATGGCTACACCTTC,CASSLAVRTGTDYGYTF,TRBD1,.,TRBV7-2,TRBJ1-2
TGTGCCAGCAGCGAAGCAACAACTAATGAAAAACTGTTTTTT,CASSEATTNEKLFF,.,.,TRBV2,TRBJ1-4
TGTGCCAGCAGCTTAAGAGCGGTACGGACAGATACGCAGTATTTT,CASSLRAVRTDTQYF,.,.,TRBV11-2,TRBJ2-3
TGTGCCAGCAGCTTAGGTCCGAGAAATAGCAATCAGCCCCAGCATTTT,CASSLGPRNSNQPQHF,.,.,TRBV7-2,TRBJ1-5
TGTGCCAGCTCACCTTTGGGGGAAGGCACTGAAGCTTTCTTT,CASSPLGEGTEAFF,.,.,TRBV18,TRBJ1-1
TGTGCCAGCAGCTTTGACGGCCCCGCGGAGACCCAGTACTTC,CASSFDGPAETQYF,.,.,TRBV7-9,TRBJ2-5
TGTGCCAGCAGTGAGGGGCAGGGTACATTCAATGAGCAGTTCTTC,CASSEGQGTFNEQFF,.,.,TRBV2,TRBJ2-1
TGTGCCATCAGTGACGGTGGGGGGCAGAACTACGAGCAGTACTTC,CAISDGGGQNYEQYF,.,.,TRBV10-3,TRBJ2-7
TGTGCCAGCAGCTTAGATGGGACAGGGCCGGTCACTGAAGCTTTCTTT,CASSLDGTGPVTEAFF,TRBD1,.,TRBV11-2,TRBJ1-1
TGTGCCGGGCGGGACCAGAACACCGGGGAGCTGTTTTTT,CAGRDQNTGELFF,.,.,TRBV6-5,TRBJ2-2
TGTGCCAGCAGTTTACAGGGTCTGGCTTTCTTT,CASSLQGLAFF,.,once,TRBV12-3/TRBV12-4,TRBJ1-1
TGTGCCAGTAGTCCCATAGCGGGAGAAGAGACCCAGTACTTC,CASSPIAGEETQYF,TRBD2,.,TRBV19,TRBJ2-5
TGTGCCAGCAGCGTAACGGGGGGGCGAGCAGAGACCCAGTACTTC,CASSVTGGRAETQYF,TRBD2,.,TRBV9,TRBJ2-5
TGTGCCGGTGGGAACCGGCAGAACACCGGGGAGCTGTTTTTT,CAGGNRQNTGELFF,.,.,TRBV5-6,TRBJ2-2
TGTGCCAGCAGCCTAGGGGCGGCGAACACTGAAGCTTTCTTT,CASSLGAANTEAFF,.,.,TRBV11-2,TRBJ1-1
TGTGCCTGGAGTTGGGAACAGTCTAGCTCTGGGGCCAACGTCCTGACTTTC,CAWSWEQSSSGANVLTF,.,once,TRBV30,TRBJ2-6
TGTGCCAGCAGCCCTCGTCCGGGAGCAGGCACCGGGGAGCTGTTTTTT,CASSPRPGAGTGELFF,.,.,TRBV14,TRBJ2-2